This TCR beta chain was identified in a study of cytomegalovirus exposure and HLA in healthy donors. Study background: Early released data had tens of millions of unique TCRs, all coming from HLA-typed donors.

Overall study results and limits: When analyzed later, a missense DCLRE1C variant was found to be linked to TCR beta V- and J-gene trimming. Among TCR beta chains, those listed as cytomegalovirus-associated numbered roughly 150. A highly shared variant cluster was judged a likely technical artifact.

60 Vbeta and 13 Jbeta primers were used in PCR. Sequencing was performed with immunoSEQ multiplex PCR; in TCRdb, only in-frame clones are kept and a portion is missing. The sample lists 95,000 to 110,000 clones, roughly 82% occurring once. Note on this clone: The antigen remains unidentified. This sample also contains other DNA sequences that code for the same CDR3.

The material sequenced was PBMCs. This receptor was taken from a man aged 25-45 years in good health and CMV-seropositive.

In DNA form, the CDR3 reads TGTGCTAGTGGCCCTATAACGGGACAGACTTACAATGAGCAGTTCTTC. It translates to CASGPITGQTYNEQFF. This chain links TRBV12-5 with TRBJ2-1, with TRBD1 matching over 7 bases. The length of the CDR3 is 16 residues. Germline lookup yields CDR1 LGHNT and CDR2 FRNRAP. After removal of 6 bases from V and 4 bases from J, the junction contained 12 bases not matched to a gene.